The TCR beta chain under discussion was sequenced for a study of CD8+CD57+ T cells in acquired aplastic anemia. TCR beta VDJ combinations and CDR3 sequences were profiled from genomic DNA. From the reads, TCRdb called clonotypes with MiXCR, one entry per CDR3 protein. The data show around 170,000 distinct CDR3 sequences, roughly half seen once. The CDR3 extends over 11 amino acids. Germline-derived CDR1 and CDR2 are SQVTM and ANQGSEA. Before being chosen for sequencing, patients had shown CD8+CD57+ cell expansion by flow cytometry. This TCR derives from a human donor with aplastic anemia. The sequenced material came from sorted CD4+, CD8+, or CD8+CD57+ T cells (not recorded which) from PBMCs. This sequence joins TRBV29-1 and TRBJ1-2; TRBD1 aligns across 9 bases. Written as DNA, the CDR3 is TGCAGACCCGGGACAGGGAATGGCTACACCTTC. Its protein product is CRPGTGNGYTF.